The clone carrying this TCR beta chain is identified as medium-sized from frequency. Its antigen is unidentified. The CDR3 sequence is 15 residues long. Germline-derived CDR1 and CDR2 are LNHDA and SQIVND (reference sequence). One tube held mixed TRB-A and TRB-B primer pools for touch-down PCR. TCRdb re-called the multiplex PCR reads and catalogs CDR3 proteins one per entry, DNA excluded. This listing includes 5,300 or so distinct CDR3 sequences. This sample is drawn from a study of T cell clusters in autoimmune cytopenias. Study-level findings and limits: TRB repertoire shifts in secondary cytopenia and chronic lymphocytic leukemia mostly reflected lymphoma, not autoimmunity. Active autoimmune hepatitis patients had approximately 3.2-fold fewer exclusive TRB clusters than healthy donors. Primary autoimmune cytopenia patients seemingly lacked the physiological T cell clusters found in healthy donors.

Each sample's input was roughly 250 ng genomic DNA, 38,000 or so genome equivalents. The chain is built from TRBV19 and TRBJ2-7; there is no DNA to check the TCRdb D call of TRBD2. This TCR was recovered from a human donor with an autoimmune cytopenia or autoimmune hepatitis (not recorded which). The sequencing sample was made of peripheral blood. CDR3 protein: CASSRLAGEHYEQYF.